This T cell receptor (beta chain) stems from a study of response to subunit inactivated influenza vaccine. This clonotype was observed many times. The germline V gene encodes CDR1 LGHNA and CDR2 YNFKEQ. This CDR3 has 14 residues. Trimming removed 3 bases from V and 0 bases from J, with 9 bases in between. Via MiXCR, TCRdb re-called the RT-PCR reads, giving one row per CDR3 protein. The sample includes hundreds of thousands of distinct CDR3 sequences, 14% seen only once; the top ten take roughly 7.6%. The origin of this receptor is a man in his forties or fifties who received an inactivated influenza vaccine. Specimen: PBMCs from blood, collected about 14 days before vaccination. This chain uses TRBV4-2 with TRBJ2-7; no firm D call. The CDR3 coding sequence is TGTGCCAGCAGCCACAGTATTGGCTCCTACGAGCAGTACTTC. Amino acids: CASSHSIGSYEQYF.